This TCR beta chain was captured by sequencing in a study of T cell responses to AZD1222 COVID-19 vaccine. Study outcomes and limitations: Receipt of two AZD1222 doses was followed by a rise in Spike-specific TCR breadth and depth. The donors showed a predominance of white British ancestry and of females, with possible underestimation of clonal diversity.

Points on this clone: Its specificity is unknown.

The method was immunoSEQ multiplex PCR; TCRdb's version includes in-frame clones alone and lacks a portion of them. The sample contains some 100,000 clones, roughly 86% of which appear only once. The CDR3 runs to 13 residues. The V gene lost 6 bases and the J gene lost 6 bases, with 12 bases spanning the gap. The germline gives CDR1 LNHDA, CDR2 SQIVND (reference sequence). This sequence originates from an adult who received the AZD1222 COVID-19 vaccine. The chain is built from TRBV19 and TRBJ1-5; D gene uncertain. The sequencing used peripheral blood, collected 28 days after the second AZD1222 dose. The CDR3 protein is CASSPRSGQPQHF. CDR3 bases: TGTGCCAGTAGCCCGAGGAGTGGTCAGCCCCAGCATTTT.